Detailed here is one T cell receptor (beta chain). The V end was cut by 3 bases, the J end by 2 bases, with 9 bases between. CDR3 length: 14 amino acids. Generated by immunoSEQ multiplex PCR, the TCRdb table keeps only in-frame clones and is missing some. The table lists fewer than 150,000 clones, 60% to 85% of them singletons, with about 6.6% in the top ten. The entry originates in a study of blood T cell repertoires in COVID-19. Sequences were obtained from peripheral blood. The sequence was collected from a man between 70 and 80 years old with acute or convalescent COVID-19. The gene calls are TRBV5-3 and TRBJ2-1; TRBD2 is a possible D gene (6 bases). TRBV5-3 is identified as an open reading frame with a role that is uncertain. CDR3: CARSWRGTYNEQFF. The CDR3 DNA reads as TGTGCCAGAAGCTGGCGGGGAACCTACAATGAGCAGTTCTTC.